The 20 T cell receptor beta chains listed next were all sequenced from one sample in a study of blood T cell repertoires in COVID-19. Libraries were prepared by immunoSEQ multiplex PCR; TCRdb keeps only in-frame clonotypes and omits some of them. The table lists a few hundred thousand clones, approximately 83% of them singletons. Sequenced: peripheral blood. These receptors were obtained from a man younger than 40 who had recovered from COVID-19.

The chain carries TRBV5-1 and TRBJ1-4; possible D gene TRBD1, 5 bases. CDR3 length equals 14 residues. Trimming removed 3 bases from V and 4 bases from J, with 10 bases in between. CDR1 SGHRS and CDR2 YFSETQ come from the germline V gene. CDR3 amino acids: CASSSGGVNEKLFF. In nucleotides, the CDR3 is TGCGCCAGCAGCTCGGGAGGGGTTAATGAAAAACTGTTTTTT.

The chain has TRBV6-2 or TRBV6-3 and TRBJ2-2, with D maybe TRBD2 (5 bases). The CDR3 is 14 amino acids. The V gene's germline CDR1 is MNHEY and CDR2 SVGEGT. V dropped 5 bases and J dropped 5 bases, with 12 bases sitting between them. For the CDR3, the DNA is TGTGCCAGCAGTCGGACTGGTACGACCGGGGAGCTGTTTTTT. It specifies CASSRTGTTGELFF.

This clone was detected only once. This chain joins TRBV4-1 and TRBJ2-5; the D gene is possibly TRBD2 (7 bases). V lost 1 base, J lost 5 bases, and 14 bases lay in between. Looked up from germline, CDR1 is MGHRA and CDR2 is YSYEKL. CDR3 length equals 15 residues. CDR3 sequence (DNA): TGCGCCAGCAGCCAAGGTCCGGGGGGCATGGAGACCCAGTACTTC. It yields the protein CASSQGPGGMETQYF.

This clone occurred once. CDR3 sequence: CASSDRSNTDTQYF. CDR3 in DNA: TGTGCCAGCAGTGACCGTAGTAACACAGATACGCAGTATTTT. V and J are TRBV25-1 and TRBJ2-3; D unclear. Trimming left V 3 bases short and J 2 bases short, with 9 bases between. The CDR3 length is 14 residues. CDR1 is MGHDK, CDR2 SYGVNS, per germline.

This chain links TRBV5-6 with TRBJ1-1; 7 bases align to TRBD1. CDR3 length equals 14 residues. Germline loops: CDR1 SGHDT, CDR2 YYEEEE. V was pared by 4 bases and J by 10 bases, with 13 bases of the junction left unmatched. Written as DNA, the CDR3 is TGTGCCAGCAGCCTAGGGACAGCCTCGCCTGGAGCTTTCTTT. This translates into CASSLGTASPGAFF.

V usage is TRBV29-1 and J usage is TRBJ2-3; TRBD1 matches 11 bases. The V and J ends lost 7 bases and 6 bases, in that order; junction bases with no gene match: 6. Germline V gene lookup returns CDR1 SQVTM and CDR2 ANQGSEA. The CDR3 extends over 13 amino acids. CDR3 nucleotide sequence: TGCAGCGGTACCGGGACAGGGGGGGATACGCAGTATTTT. This codes for CSGTGTGGDTQYF.

This rearrangement joins TRBV5-1 to TRBJ1-6; 9 nucleotides align to TRBD1. Germline values: CDR1 SGHRS, CDR2 YFSETQ. CDR3 length: 14 residues. Trimming cost V 5 bases and J 8 bases; bases outside gene matches: 5. CDR3 DNA: TGCGCCAGCAGACCGGGACAGGGCGATTCACCCCTCCACTTT. Residues: CASRPGQGDSPLHF.

This chain joins TRBV19 and TRBJ1-6; D may be TRBD1 (5 bases). The germline V gene encodes CDR1 LNHDA and CDR2 SQIVND (reference sequence). Trimming stripped 3 bases from V and 6 bases from J, with 12 bases between. The CDR3 has 15 amino acids. This CDR3 reads CASSIGGRVNSPLHF. The CDR3 DNA is TGTGCCAGTAGTATCGGTGGCAGGGTTAATTCACCCCTCCACTTT.

In DNA form, the CDR3 reads TGTGCCAGCACCGGCGACTCTGATACGCAGTATTTT. The encoded protein is CASTGDSDTQYF. This chain joins TRBV6-5 and TRBJ2-3; D unresolved. V was cut by 7 bases and J by 6 bases, with 11 bases left in between. The CDR3 sequence is 12 residues long. Germline V gene lookup returns CDR1 MNHEY and CDR2 SVGAGI.

The J gene is TRBJ2-3, the V gene TRBV13; D is ambiguous. The germline gives CDR1 PRHDT, CDR2 FYEKMQ (reference sequence). The CDR3 extends over 12 amino acids. Between the trimmed V and J ends, which lost 5 bases and 2 bases, there was a span of 5 bases. Here the CDR3 DNA reads TGTGCCAGCAGCCCCCACACAGATACGCAGTATTTT. As protein: CASSPHTDTQYF.

The chain combines TRBV10-2 with TRBJ2-1; D possibly corresponds to TRBD1 (6 bases). The CDR3 is 13 amino acids. V was shortened by 7 bases and J by 5 bases, with 12 bases between the two germline ends. Germline CDR1 and CDR2: WSHSY and SAAADI. CDR3 coding DNA: TGCGCCAGCAAACTACAGGGAAACAATGAGCAGTTCTTC. Its translation is CASKLQGNNEQFF.

The chain employs TRBV6-5 and TRBJ2-7; a possible D gene is TRBD2 (5 bases). CDR3 length equals 14 residues. Germline V gene lookup returns CDR1 MNHEY and CDR2 SVGAGI. Trimming stripped 8 bases from V and 2 bases from J, with 16 bases between. The CDR3 bases are TGTGCCAGCCGCGAACTCCGGGAACCCTACGAGCAGTACGTC. This gives the protein CASRELREPYEQYV.

The chain employs TRBV11-2 and TRBJ1-1; unclear D gene. Germline V lookup: CDR1 SGHAT, CDR2 FQNNGV. V was cut by 5 bases and J by 0 bases, with 13 bases left in between. This CDR3 comprises 15 residues. DNA for the CDR3: TGTGCCAGCAGCCCCCGCGGGAGGATGAACACTGAAGCTTTCTTT. Residues: CASSPRGRMNTEAFF.

The J gene is TRBJ2-5, the V gene TRBV19; 14 nucleotides match TRBD2. V was pared by 4 bases and J by 5 bases, with 12 bases of the junction left unmatched. Germline loops: CDR1 LNHDA, CDR2 SQIVND (reference sequence). The CDR3 runs to 18 residues. CDR3 sequence (DNA): TGTGCCAGTAGTACGCTACCGGGACTAGCGGGGGCCCGGGAGACCCAGTACTTC. Protein: CASSTLPGLAGARETQYF.

Only one count was recorded for this clone. The chain uses TRBV12-3 or TRBV12-4 and TRBJ2-7; a weak D match, TRBD1 (5 bases). Trimming left V 6 bases short and J 5 bases short, with 14 bases between. The length of the CDR3 is 13 residues. CDR3 loop: CASSVFDSNEQYF. In nucleotides, the CDR3 is TGTGCCAGCAGCGTTTTCGACAGTAACGAGCAGTACTTC.

This clone has a single count. The rearrangement uses TRBV7-3 and TRBJ2-5; perhaps TRBD1 as D (6 bases). The germline V gene has CDR1 SGHTA and CDR2 FQGTGA. The CDR3 runs 13 residues. Trimming took 8 bases from V and 1 from J, leaving 11 bases between them. DNA for the CDR3: TGTGCCAGCTCCCGGACAGTCCAAGAGACCCAGTACTTC. It translates to CASSRTVQETQYF.

V is TRBV2 and J is TRBJ2-1, with 9 nucleotides matching TRBD1. The CDR3 runs 18 residues. The ends lost 5 bases at V and 1 base at J; junction bases unmatched: 12. CDR1 and CDR2 (germline): SNHLY, FYNNEI. CDR3 DNA sequence: TGTGCCAGCAGTCGACAGGGGGTTGGGCTAGGTTCCTACAATGAGCAGTTCTTC. Protein sequence: CASSRQGVGLGSYNEQFF.

This sequence joins TRBV7-6 and TRBJ2-5; 7 nucleotides agree with TRBD2. The germline gives CDR1 SGHVS, CDR2 FNYEAQ. The CDR3 is made up of 15 amino acids. The V and J ends lost 4 bases and 5 bases, in that order; junction bases with no gene match: 10. DNA of the CDR3: TGTGCCAGCAGCTACGCGGGGGACGGCGGGGAGACCCAGTACTTC. Translation gives CASSYAGDGGETQYF.

The chain employs TRBV4-2 and TRBJ2-2, with 11 bases fitting TRBD2. The J segment lost 1 base and the V segment lost 2 bases, leaving 15 bases of the junction unmatched. CDR3 length: 21 amino acids. The germline gives CDR1 LGHNA, CDR2 YNFKEQ. The CDR3 spells CASSQSLAGGINPWNTGELFF. The DNA of the CDR3 is TGTGCCAGCAGCCAAAGCCTAGCGGGGGGAATTAATCCTTGGAACACCGGGGAGCTGTTTTTT.

This clone appeared a single time. The chain has TRBV5-4 and TRBJ2-5, with D hard to call. The V and J ends lost 0 bases and 1 base respectively, with 10 bases between them. The CDR3 consists of 15 residues. Germline values: CDR1 SGHNT, CDR2 YYREEE (reference sequence). As DNA, the CDR3 is TGTGCCAGCAGCTTGGGTCCAGGTCTCCAAGAGACCCAGTACTTC. It translates to CASSLGPGLQETQYF. The whole variable domain, remainder taken from reference TRBV5-4 and TRBJ2-5, is ETGVTQSPTHLIKTRGQQVTLRCSSQSGHNTVSWYQQALGQGPQFIFQYYREEENGRGNFPPRFSGLQFPNYSSELNVNALELDDSALYLCASSLGPGLQETQYFGPGTRLLVL.